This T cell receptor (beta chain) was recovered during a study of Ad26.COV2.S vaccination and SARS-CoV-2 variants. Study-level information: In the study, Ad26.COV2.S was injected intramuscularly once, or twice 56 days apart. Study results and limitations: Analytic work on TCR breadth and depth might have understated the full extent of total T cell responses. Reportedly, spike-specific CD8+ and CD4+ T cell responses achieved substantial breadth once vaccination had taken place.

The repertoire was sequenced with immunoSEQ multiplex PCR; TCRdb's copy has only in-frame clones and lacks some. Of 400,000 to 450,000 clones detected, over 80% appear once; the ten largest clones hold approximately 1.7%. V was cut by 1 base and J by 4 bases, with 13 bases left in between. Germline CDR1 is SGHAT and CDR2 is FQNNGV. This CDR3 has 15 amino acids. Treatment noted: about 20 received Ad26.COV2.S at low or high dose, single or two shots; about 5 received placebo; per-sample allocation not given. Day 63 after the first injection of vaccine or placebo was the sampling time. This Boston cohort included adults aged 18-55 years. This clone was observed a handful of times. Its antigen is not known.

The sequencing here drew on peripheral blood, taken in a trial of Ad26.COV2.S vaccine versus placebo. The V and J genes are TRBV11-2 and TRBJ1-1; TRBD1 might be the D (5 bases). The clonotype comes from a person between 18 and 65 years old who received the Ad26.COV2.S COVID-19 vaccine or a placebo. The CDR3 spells CASSLVAGMSTEAFF. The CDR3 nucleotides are TGTGCCAGCAGCTTAGTGGCAGGGATGAGCACTGAAGCTTTCTTT.